This record covers a single TCR beta chain. Seattle enrolled patients during active infection and tracked them longitudinally. The record originates from a study of blood T cell repertoires in COVID-19. The wider study: Specimens from acute and convalescent COVID-19 originated in the United States, Italy and Spain. Sources were T cells, B-cell-depleted T cells, or PBMCs; the material itself was cDNA or gDNA.

Per the original methods: Reference gene primer amplification gave estimated nucleated cell counts. Clones were sequenced by immunoSEQ multiplex PCR, and TCRdb holds only the in-frame ones, with some missing. The DNA was the basis for D and trimming; V, J and clone size are from that table. The sample includes roughly 250,000 clones, 80% to 85% of them seen just once. Sequencing was performed on peripheral blood. The clonotype originates from a person aged 65 to 85 with COVID-19, enrolled during active disease.

DNA of the CDR3: TGTGCCACCGCTGGGAGGGTAGGGAATACGCAGTATTTT. Protein: CATAGRVGNTQYF. J is TRBJ2-3 and V is TRBV5-4; 7 bases are a match to TRBD2. Germline V gene lookup returns CDR1 SGHNT and CDR2 YYREEE (reference sequence). The CDR3 spans 13 residues. Losses at the gene ends were 9 bases for V and 7 bases for J; bases not matched to a gene: 11.